The next 20 T cell receptor beta chains were all read from a single sample in a study of T cells expressing NK-cell markers. TCRdb re-analyzed the 5' RACE reads; it lists each CDR3 protein once, without DNA. This listing includes roughly 350,000 distinct CDR3 sequences. Sequences were obtained from blood T cells: a sorted CD56 or NKG2C T cell subset, CD4+ or CD8+ T cells, or bulk PBMC T cells (not recorded which). The receptors shown here come from a man aged 18 to 69 in good health.

The rearrangement links TRBV20-1 to TRBJ2-7; the TCRdb call, TRBD1, lacks DNA for checking. Germline values: CDR1 DFQATT, CDR2 SNEGSKA (reference sequence). There are 13 residues in the CDR3. This chain's CDR3 is CSAKRQAPYEQYF.

The chain recombines TRBV12-3 or TRBV12-4 with TRBJ2-7; TCRdb lists TRBD2, though no DNA is available to test this call. The CDR3 contains 14 residues. This chain's CDR3 is CASSRLAGHEEQYF.

The genes are TRBV7-2 and TRBJ2-1; TCRdb gives TRBD2 as the D gene, but with no DNA this cannot be confirmed. The germline CDR1 and CDR2 sequences are SGHTA and FQGNSA. The CDR3 spans 21 residues. The CDR3 protein is CASSLAKTTRPTSVEYNEQFF.

The gene calls are TRBV12-3 or TRBV12-4 and TRBJ1-2; TCRdb's D call of TRBD1 is untestable without DNA. The CDR3 has 13 residues. The CDR3 sequence: CAIDRKTNYGYTF.

V is TRBV3-1 and J is TRBJ1-1; absent DNA, TCRdb's TRBD1 call cannot be checked. The CDR3 is made up of 14 amino acids. Germline CDR1 and CDR2: LGHDT and YNNKEL (reference sequence). The CDR3 is CASGIRGSNTEAFF.

This chain connects TRBV5-4 to TRBJ1-1; the TCRdb D gene call, TRBD1, has no DNA to confirm it. The CDR3 is 14 residues long. Germline CDR1 is SGHNT and CDR2 is YYREEE (reference sequence). CDR3 protein: CASTRQGGRTEAFF.

The chain recombines TRBV4-2 with TRBJ2-5. This CDR3 is 14 amino acids long. Germline CDR1 is LGHNA and CDR2 is YNFKEQ. CDR3 sequence reads: CASSQDGQRETQYF.

The chain couples TRBV28 to TRBJ2-6; without DNA, the TCRdb call of TRBD1 cannot be checked. CDR3 size: 16 residues. Germline values: CDR1 MDHEN, CDR2 SYDVKM. CDR3 region: CASSFLTGSGANVLTF.

The chain is built from TRBV6-2 or TRBV6-3 and TRBJ2-1; TCRdb's D call of TRBD1 is untestable without DNA. The length of the CDR3 is 14 residues. Germline V lookup: CDR1 MNHEY, CDR2 SVGEGT. CDR3 protein: CASRGQGYFNEQFF.

The chain is built from TRBV7-6 and TRBJ1-4. In germline, CDR1 is SGHVS, CDR2 FNYEAQ. The CDR3 contains 15 residues. CDR3 residues: CASSSSGGAGGKLFF.

The chain is built from TRBV5-1 and TRBJ1-4; absent DNA, TCRdb's TRBD1 call cannot be checked. Looked up from germline, CDR1 is SGHRS and CDR2 is YFSETQ. The CDR3 length is 15 residues. This CDR3 reads CASSTDRTTNEKLFF.

V gene TRBV6-2 or TRBV6-3 combines with J gene TRBJ1-6; the D call from TCRdb, TRBD1, cannot be confirmed without DNA. Germline CDR1 MNHEY, CDR2 SVGEGT. CDR3 length: 14 residues. The CDR3 sequence: CASRQGGTNSPLHF.

The chain combines TRBV7-6 with TRBJ2-7; the TCRdb D gene call, TRBD1, has no DNA to confirm it. The CDR3 is 14 amino acids. CDR1 and CDR2 (germline): SGHVS, FNYEAQ. The CDR3 sequence is CASSLGPNAYEQYF.

V usage is TRBV7-8 and J usage is TRBJ1-5; without DNA, the TCRdb call of TRBD1 cannot be checked. Germline CDR1 SGHVS, CDR2 FQNEAQ. This CDR3 spans 13 amino acids. CDR3 residues: CASSDRGEQPQHF. Based on the CDR3 plus reference TRBV7-8 and TRBJ1-5, the full variable domain is GAGVSQSPRYKVAKRGQDVALRCDPISGHVSLFWYQQALGQGPEFLTYFQNEAQLDKSGLPSDRFFAERPEGSVSTLKIQRTQQEDSAVYLCASSDRGEQPQHFGDGTRLSIL.

V and J are TRBV15 and TRBJ2-1; the D call of TRBD1 rests on TCRdb alone, since no DNA is present to check it. The germline gives CDR1 LNHNV, CDR2 YYDKDF (reference sequence). The CDR3 runs 16 residues. The CDR3 loop reads CATSRGDRAFYNEQFF.

This chain links TRBV18 with TRBJ2-2; TCRdb calls TRBD1, which cannot be checked without DNA. CDR1 is KGHSH and CDR2 is LQKENI in the germline V gene. This CDR3 is built from 15 residues. The CDR3: CASSPPNRVTGELFF.

The rearrangement uses TRBV6-1 and TRBJ2-2; absent DNA, TCRdb's TRBD1 call cannot be checked. This CDR3 has 12 amino acids. Per the germline V gene, CDR1 is MNHNS and CDR2 is SASEGT. CDR3 amino acids: CAGGGLGGELFF.

The chain links TRBV18 to TRBJ1-5. The CDR3 is 14 residues long. Germline V gene lookup returns CDR1 KGHSH and CDR2 LQKENI. The CDR3 here is CASSEGSSNQPQHF.

The chain links TRBV6-8 to TRBJ2-5; with no DNA, the TCRdb D assignment of TRBD2 cannot be verified. The CDR3 length is 14 residues. Per the germline V gene, CDR1 is MNHGY and CDR2 is SAAAGT. CDR3: CASIPSGEQETQYF.

The chain links TRBV12-5 to TRBJ2-1. Germline CDR1 is LGHNT and CDR2 is FRNRAP. This CDR3 region has 11 residues. CDR3 amino acids: CASGTWHGQFF.